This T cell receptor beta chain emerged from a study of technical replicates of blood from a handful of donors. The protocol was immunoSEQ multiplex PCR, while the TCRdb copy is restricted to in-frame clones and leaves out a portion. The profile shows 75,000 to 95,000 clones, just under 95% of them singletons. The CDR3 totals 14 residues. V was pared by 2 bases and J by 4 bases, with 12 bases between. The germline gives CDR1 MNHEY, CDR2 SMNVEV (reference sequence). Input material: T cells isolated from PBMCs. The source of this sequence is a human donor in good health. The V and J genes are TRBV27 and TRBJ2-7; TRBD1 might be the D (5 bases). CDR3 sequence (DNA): TGTGCCAGCAGTTTAAGGGGCCCCCCATACGAGCAGTACTTC. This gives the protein CASSLRGPPYEQYF.